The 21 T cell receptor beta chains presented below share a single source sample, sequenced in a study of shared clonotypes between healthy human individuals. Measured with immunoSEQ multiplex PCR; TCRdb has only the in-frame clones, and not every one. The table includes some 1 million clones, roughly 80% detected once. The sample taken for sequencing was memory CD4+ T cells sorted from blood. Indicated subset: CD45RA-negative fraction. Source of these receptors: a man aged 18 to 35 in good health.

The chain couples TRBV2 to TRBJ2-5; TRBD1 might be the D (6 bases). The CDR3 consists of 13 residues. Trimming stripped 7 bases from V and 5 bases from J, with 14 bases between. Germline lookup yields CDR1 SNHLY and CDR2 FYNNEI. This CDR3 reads CASTTGSWETQYF. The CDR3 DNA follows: TGTGCCAGCACCACAGGGAGCTGGGAGACCCAGTACTTC.

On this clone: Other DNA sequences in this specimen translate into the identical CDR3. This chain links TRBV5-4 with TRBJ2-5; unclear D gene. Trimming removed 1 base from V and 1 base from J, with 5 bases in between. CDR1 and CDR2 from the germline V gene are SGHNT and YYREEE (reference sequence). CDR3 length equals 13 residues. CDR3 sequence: CASSLRAQETQYF. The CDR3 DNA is TGTGCCAGCAGCTTGCGGGCCCAAGAGACCCAGTACTTC. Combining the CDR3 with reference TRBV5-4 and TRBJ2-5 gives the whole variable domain ETGVTQSPTHLIKTRGQQVTLRCSSQSGHNTVSWYQQALGQGPQFIFQYYREEENGRGNFPPRFSGLQFPNYSSELNVNALELDDSALYLCASSLRAQETQYFGPGTRLLVL.

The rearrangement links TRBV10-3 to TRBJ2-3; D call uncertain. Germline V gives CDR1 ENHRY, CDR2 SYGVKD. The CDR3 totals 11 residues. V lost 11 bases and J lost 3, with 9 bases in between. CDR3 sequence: CAAQSTDTQYF. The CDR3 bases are TGTGCCGCCCAATCGACAGATACGCAGTATTTT.

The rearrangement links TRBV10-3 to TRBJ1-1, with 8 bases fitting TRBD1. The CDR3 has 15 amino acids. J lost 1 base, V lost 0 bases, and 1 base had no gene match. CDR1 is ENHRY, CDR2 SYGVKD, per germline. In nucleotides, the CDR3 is TGTGCCATCAGTGAGTCAGGACAGGGGAACACTGAAGCTTTCTTT. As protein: CAISESGQGNTEAFF.

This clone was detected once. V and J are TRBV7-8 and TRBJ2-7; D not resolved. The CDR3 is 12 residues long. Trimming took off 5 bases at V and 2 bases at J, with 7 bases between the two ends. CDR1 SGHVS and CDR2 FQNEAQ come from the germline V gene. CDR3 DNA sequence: TGTGCCAGCAGCCTCACGACCTACGAGCAGTACTTC. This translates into CASSLTTYEQYF. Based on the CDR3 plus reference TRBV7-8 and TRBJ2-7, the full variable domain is GAGVSQSPRYKVAKRGQDVALRCDPISGHVSLFWYQQALGQGPEFLTYFQNEAQLDKSGLPSDRFFAERPEGSVSTLKIQRTQQEDSAVYLCASSLTTYEQYFGPGTRLTVT.

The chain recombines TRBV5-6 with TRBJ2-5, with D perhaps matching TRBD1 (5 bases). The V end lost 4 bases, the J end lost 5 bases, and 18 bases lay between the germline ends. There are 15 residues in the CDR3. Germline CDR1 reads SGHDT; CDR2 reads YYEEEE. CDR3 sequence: CASSPFNQGWETQYF. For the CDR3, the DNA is TGTGCCAGCAGCCCTTTTAACCAGGGTTGGGAGACCCAGTACTTC.

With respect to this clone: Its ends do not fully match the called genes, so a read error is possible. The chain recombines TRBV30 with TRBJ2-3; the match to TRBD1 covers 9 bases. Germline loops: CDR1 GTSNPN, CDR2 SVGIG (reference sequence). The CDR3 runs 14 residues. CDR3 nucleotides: TGTGCCTGGAGTGTATCCGACAGGGGGAGTACGGTAATTTTT. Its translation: CAWSVSDRGSTVIF.

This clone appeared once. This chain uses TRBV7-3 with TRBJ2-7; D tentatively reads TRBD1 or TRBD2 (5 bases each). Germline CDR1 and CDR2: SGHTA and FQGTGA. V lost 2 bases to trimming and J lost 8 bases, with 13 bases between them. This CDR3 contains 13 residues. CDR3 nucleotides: TGTGCCAGCAGCTTAGGCAGGGAGAACAAGCAGTACTTC. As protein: CASSLGRENKQYF.

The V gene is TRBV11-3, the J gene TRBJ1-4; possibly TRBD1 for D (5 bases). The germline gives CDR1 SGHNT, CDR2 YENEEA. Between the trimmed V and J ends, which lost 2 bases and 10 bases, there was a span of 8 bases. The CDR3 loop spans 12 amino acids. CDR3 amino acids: CASSLQGGKLFF. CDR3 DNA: TGTGCCAGCAGCTTACAGGGCGGAAAACTGTTTTTT.

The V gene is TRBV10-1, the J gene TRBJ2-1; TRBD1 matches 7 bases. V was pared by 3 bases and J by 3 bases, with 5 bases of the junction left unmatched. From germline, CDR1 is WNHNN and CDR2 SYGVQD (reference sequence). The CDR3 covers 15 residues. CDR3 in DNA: TGCGCCAGCAGTGAAGACAGGGTGCTCTACAATGAGCAGTTCTTC. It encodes CASSEDRVLYNEQFF.

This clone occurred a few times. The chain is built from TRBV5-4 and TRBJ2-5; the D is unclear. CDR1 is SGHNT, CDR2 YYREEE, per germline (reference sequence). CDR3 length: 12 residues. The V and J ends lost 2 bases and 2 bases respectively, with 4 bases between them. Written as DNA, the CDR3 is TGTGCCAGCAGCTTCGGGCAAGAGACCCAGTACTTC. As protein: CASSFGQETQYF.

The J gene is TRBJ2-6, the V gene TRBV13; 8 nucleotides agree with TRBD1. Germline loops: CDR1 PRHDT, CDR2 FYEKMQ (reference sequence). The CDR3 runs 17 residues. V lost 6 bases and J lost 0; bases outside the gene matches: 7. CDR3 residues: CASSPQGAYSGANVLTF. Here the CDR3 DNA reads TGTGCCAGCAGTCCGCAGGGGGCATACTCTGGGGCCAACGTCCTGACTTTC.

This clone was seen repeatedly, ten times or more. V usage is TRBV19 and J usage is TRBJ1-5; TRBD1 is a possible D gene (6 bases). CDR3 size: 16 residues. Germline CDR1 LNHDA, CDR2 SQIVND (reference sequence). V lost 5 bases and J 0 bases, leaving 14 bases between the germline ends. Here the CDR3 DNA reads TGTGCCAGTAGTGCCGTACAGGGACTTAGCAATCAGCCCCAGCATTTT. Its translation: CASSAVQGLSNQPQHF. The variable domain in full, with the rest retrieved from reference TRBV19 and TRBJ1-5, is DGGITQSPKYLFRKEGQNVTLSCEQNLNHDAMYWYRQDPGQGLRLIYYSQIVNDFQKGDIAEGYSVSREKKESFPLTVTSAQKNPTAFYLCASSAVQGLSNQPQHFGDGTRLSIL.

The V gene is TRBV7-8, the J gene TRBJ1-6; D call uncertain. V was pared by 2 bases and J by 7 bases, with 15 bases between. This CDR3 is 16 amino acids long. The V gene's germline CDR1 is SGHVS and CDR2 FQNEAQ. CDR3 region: CASSLQSGSGNSPLHF. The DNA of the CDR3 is TGTGCCAGCAGCTTACAGTCGGGGTCCGGAAATTCACCCCTCCACTTT. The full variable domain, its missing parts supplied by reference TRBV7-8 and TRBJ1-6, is GAGVSQSPRYKVAKRGQDVALRCDPISGHVSLFWYQQALGQGPEFLTYFQNEAQLDKSGLPSDRFFAERPEGSVSTLKIQRTQQEDSAVYLCASSLQSGSGNSPLHFGNGTRLTVT.

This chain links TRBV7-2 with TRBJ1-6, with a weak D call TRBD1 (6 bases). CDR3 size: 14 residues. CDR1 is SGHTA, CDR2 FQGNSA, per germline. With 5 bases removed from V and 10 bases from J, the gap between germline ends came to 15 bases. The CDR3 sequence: CASSLGQRRSPLHF. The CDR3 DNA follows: TGTGCCAGCAGCCTCGGACAGCGACGATCACCCCTCCACTTT.

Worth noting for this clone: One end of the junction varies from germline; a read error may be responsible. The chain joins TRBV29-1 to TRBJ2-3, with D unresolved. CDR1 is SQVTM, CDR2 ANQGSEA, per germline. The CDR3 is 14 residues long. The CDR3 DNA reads TGCAGCGTCGAAGGGTTGGGTAGCACAGATACGCAGTATTTT. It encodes CSVEGLGSTDTQYF.

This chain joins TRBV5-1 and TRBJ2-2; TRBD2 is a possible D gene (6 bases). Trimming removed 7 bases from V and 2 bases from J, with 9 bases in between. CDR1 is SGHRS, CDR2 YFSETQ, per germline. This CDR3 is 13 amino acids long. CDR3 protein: CASAGLNTGELFF. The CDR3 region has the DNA TGCGCCAGCGCGGGGCTCAACACCGGGGAGCTGTTTTTT.

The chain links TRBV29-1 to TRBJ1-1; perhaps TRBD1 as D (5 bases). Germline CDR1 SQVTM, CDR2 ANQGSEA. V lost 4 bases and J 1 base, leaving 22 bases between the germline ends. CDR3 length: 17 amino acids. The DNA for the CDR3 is TGCAGCGTTGGGGGGGTCGGTGTAAGGGCCGGGAACACTGAAGCTTTCTTT. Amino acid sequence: CSVGGVGVRAGNTEAFF.

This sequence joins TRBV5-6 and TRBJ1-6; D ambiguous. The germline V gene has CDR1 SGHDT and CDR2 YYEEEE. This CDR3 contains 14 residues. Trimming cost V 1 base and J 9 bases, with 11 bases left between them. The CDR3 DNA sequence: TGTGCCAGCAGCTTGCCAAGGGAGGTTTCACCCCTCCACTTT. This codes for CASSLPREVSPLHF. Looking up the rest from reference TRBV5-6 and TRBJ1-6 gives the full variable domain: DAGVTQSPTHLIKTRGQQVTLRCSPKSGHDTVSWYQQALGQGPQFIFQYYEEEERQRGNFPDRFSGHQFPNYSSELNVNALLLGDSALYLCASSLPREVSPLHFGNGTRLTVT.

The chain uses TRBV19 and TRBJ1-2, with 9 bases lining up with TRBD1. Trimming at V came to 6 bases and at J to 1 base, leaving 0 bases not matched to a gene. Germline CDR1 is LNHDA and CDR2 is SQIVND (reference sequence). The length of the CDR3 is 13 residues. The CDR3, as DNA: TGTGCCAGTAGGGGACAGGGTAACTATGGCTACACCTTC. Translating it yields CASRGQGNYGYTF.

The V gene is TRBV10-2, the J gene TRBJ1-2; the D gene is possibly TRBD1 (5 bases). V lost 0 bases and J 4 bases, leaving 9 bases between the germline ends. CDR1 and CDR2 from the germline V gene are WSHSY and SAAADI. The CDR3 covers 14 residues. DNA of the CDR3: TGCGCCAGCAGTGAGTCGGGCAGGGTCTATGGCTACACCTTC. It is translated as CASSESGRVYGYTF.